The clone carrying this TCR beta chain was seen just once. The antigen is undetermined. This CDR3 has 17 amino acids. Trimming at V came to 3 bases and at J to 5 bases, leaving 10 bases not matched to a gene. Germline values: CDR1 MGHDK, CDR2 SYGVNS. This table comes from immunoSEQ multiplex PCR, and its TCRdb copy is limited to in-frame clones, with some not included. The table shows roughly 650,000 clones, with about 96% occurring only once. The record originates from a study of shared clonotypes between healthy human individuals. The study's findings and limits: With several donors compared, 4.5% to 6.5% of naive CD4 clonotypes were shared. A reduction in generation probabilities was seen for non-shared clonotypes relative to those shared by all four donors.

Only CD45RO-negative cells positively selected for CCR7 counted as naive CD8 cells, so terminally differentiated effector memory CD45RA+ cells were excluded. The source material was naive CD8+ T cells sorted from blood. This sequence originates from a woman under 40 in good health. The V and J genes are TRBV25-1 and TRBJ2-1, with 10 positions matching TRBD2. CDR3: CASSDLFSGRNHNEQFF. The CDR3 nucleotides are TGTGCCAGCAGTGACCTATTTAGCGGGAGGAACCACAATGAGCAGTTCTTC.